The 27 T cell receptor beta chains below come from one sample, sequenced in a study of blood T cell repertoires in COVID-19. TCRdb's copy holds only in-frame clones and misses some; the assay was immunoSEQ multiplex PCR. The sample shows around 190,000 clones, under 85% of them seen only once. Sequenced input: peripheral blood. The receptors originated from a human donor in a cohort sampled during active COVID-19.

The CDR3 is CASSIVKLSHEKLFF. The CDR3 bases are TGTGCCAGTAGTATAGTAAAACTAAGTCATGAAAAACTGTTTTTT. The V and J genes are TRBV19 and TRBJ1-4; D gene uncertain. Trimming cost V 1 base and J 6 bases, with 12 bases left between them. The CDR3 is made up of 15 amino acids. Germline V lookup: CDR1 LNHDA, CDR2 SQIVND (reference sequence).

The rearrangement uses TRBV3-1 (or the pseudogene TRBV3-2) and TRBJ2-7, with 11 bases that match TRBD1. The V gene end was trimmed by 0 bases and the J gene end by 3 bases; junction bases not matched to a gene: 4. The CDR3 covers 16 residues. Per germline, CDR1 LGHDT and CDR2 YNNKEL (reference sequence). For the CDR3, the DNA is TGTGCCAGCAGCCAAGACGGACAGGGGGCTTTCTACGAGCAGTACTTC. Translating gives CASSQDGQGAFYEQYF.

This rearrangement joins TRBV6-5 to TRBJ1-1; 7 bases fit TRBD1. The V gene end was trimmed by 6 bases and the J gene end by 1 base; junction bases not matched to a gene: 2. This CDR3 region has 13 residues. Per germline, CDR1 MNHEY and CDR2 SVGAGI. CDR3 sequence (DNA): TGTGCCAGCAGACAGGGGAGGAACACTGAAGCTTTCTTT. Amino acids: CASRQGRNTEAFF.

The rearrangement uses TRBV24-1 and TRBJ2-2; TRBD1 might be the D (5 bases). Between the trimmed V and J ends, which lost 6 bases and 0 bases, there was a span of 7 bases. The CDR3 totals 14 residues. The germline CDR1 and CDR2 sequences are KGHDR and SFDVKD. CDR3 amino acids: CATSQGSNTGELFF. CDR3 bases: TGTGCCACCAGTCAGGGTTCGAACACCGGGGAGCTGTTTTTT.

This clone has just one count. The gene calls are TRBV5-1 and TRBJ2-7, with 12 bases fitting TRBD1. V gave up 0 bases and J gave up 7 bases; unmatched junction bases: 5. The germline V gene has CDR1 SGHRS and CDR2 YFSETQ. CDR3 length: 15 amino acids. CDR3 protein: CASSLGDRGLEEQYF. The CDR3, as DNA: TGCGCCAGCAGCTTGGGGGACAGGGGGCTTGAAGAGCAGTACTTC.

This CDR3 reads CASSQESGVYYGYTF. CDR3 in DNA: TGTGCCAGCAGCCAAGAATCCGGGGTTTACTATGGCTACACCTTC. The genes are TRBV3-1 (or the pseudogene TRBV3-2) and TRBJ1-2; no definite D call. With 0 bases removed from V and 3 bases from J, the gap between germline ends came to 11 bases. The CDR3 sequence is 15 residues long. Germline lookup yields CDR1 LGHDT and CDR2 YNNKEL (reference sequence).

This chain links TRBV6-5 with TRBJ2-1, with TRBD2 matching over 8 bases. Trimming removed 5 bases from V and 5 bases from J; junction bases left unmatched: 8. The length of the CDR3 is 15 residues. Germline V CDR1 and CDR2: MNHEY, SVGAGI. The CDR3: CASSLGGVPNNEQFF. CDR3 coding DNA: TGTGCCAGCAGTCTCGGGGGGGTGCCCAACAATGAGCAGTTCTTC.

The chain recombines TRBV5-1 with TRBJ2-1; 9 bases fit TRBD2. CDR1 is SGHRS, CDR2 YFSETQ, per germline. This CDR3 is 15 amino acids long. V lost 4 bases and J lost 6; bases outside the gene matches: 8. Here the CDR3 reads CASSPLAGAFNEQFF. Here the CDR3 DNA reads TGCGCCAGCAGCCCTTTAGCGGGGGCTTTCAATGAGCAGTTCTTC.

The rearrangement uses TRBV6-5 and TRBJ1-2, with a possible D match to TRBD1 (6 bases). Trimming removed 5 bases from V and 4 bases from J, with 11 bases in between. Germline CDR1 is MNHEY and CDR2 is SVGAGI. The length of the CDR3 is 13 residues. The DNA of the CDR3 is TGTGCCAGCAGTCCTAAGGACAGCTATGGCTACACCTTC. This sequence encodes CASSPKDSYGYTF.

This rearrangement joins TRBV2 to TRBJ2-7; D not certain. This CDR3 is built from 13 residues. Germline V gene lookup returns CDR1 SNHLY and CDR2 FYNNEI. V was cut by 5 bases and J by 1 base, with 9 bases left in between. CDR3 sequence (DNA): TGTGCCAGCAGTTCCTATCGGTCCTACGAGCAGTACTTC. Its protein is CASSSYRSYEQYF.

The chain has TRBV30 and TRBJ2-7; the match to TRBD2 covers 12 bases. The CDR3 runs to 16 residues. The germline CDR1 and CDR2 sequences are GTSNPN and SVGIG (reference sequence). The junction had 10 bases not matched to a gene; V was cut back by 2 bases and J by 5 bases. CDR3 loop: CAWSSGLAGPLDEQYF. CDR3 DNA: TGTGCCTGGAGTAGCGGACTAGCGGGGCCCTTAGACGAGCAGTACTTC.

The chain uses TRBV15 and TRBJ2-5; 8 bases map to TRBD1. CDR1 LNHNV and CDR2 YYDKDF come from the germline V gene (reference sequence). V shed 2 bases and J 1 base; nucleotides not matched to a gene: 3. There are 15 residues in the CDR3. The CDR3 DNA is TGTGCCACCAGCAGAACGACAGGGGCCCAAGAGACCCAGTACTTC. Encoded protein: CATSRTTGAQETQYF.

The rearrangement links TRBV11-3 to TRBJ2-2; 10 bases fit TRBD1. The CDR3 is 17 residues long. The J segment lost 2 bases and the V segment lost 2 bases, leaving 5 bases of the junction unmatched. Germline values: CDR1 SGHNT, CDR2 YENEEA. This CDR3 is CASSLLTGGGNTGELFF. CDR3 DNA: TGTGCCAGCAGCTTATTGACAGGGGGCGGAAACACCGGGGAGCTGTTTTTT.

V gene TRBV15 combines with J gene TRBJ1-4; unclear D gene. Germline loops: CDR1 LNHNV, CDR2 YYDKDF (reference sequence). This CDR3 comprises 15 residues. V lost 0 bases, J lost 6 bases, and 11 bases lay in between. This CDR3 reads CATSRDLVSYEKLFF. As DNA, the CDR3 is TGTGCCACCAGCAGAGATCTAGTCAGTTATGAAAAACTGTTTTTT. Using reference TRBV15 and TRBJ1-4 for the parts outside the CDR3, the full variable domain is DAMVIQNPRYQVTQFGKPVTLSCSQTLNHNVMYWYQQKSSQAPKLLFHYYDKDFNNEADTPDNFQSRRPNTSFCFLDIRSPGLGDTAMYLCATSRDLVSYEKLFFGSGTQLSVL.

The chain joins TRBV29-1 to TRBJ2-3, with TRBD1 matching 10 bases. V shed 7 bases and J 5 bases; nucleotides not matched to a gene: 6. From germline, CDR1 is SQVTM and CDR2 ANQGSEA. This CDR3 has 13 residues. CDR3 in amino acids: CSATGGGVDTQYF. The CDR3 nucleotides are TGCAGCGCGACAGGGGGCGGCGTAGATACGCAGTATTTT.

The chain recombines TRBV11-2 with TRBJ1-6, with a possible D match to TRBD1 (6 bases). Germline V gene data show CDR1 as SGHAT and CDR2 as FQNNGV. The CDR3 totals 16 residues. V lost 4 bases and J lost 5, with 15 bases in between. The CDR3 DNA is TGTGCCAGCAGCTCCCGAGGGGGTACCAATAATTCACCCCTCCACTTT. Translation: CASSSRGGTNNSPLHF.

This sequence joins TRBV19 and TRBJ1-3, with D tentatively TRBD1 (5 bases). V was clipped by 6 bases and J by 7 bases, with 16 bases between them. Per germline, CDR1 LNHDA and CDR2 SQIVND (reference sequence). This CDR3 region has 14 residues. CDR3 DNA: TGTGCCAGTAGAACTGACAGCGTGGTGAACACCATATATTTT. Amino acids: CASRTDSVVNTIYF.

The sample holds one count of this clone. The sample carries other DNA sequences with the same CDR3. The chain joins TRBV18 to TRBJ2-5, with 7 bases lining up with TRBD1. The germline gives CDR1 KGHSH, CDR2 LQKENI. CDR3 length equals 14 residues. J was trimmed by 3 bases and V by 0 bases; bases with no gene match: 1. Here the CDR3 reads CASSPPTGEETQYF. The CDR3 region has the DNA TGTGCCAGCTCACCACCCACAGGGGAAGAGACCCAGTACTTC. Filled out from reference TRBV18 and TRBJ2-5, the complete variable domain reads NAGVMQNPRHLVRRRGQEARLRCSPMKGHSHVYWYRQLPEEGLKFMVYLQKENIIDESGMPKERFSAEFPKEGPSILRIQQVVRGDSAAYFCASSPPTGEETQYFGPGTRLLVL.

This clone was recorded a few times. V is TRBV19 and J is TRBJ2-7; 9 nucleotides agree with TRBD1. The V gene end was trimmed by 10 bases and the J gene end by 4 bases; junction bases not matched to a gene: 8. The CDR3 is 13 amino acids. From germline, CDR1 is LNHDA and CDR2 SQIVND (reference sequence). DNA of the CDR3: TGTGCCACCGGATCGGGACAGGGTTACGAGCAGTACTTC. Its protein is CATGSGQGYEQYF.

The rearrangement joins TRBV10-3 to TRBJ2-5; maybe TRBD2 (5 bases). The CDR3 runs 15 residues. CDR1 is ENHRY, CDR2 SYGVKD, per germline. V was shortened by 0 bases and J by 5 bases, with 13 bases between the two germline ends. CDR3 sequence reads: CAISESNLAAETQYF. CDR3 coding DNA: TGTGCCATCAGTGAGTCGAACCTAGCAGCCGAGACCCAGTACTTC.

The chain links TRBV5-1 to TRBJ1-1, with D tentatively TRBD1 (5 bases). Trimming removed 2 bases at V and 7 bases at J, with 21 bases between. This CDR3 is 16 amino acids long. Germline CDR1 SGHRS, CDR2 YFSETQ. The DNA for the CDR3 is TGCGCCAGCAGCTTACGACAGTCTGGGGGGGTCGGTGAAGCTTTCTTT. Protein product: CASSLRQSGGVGEAFF.

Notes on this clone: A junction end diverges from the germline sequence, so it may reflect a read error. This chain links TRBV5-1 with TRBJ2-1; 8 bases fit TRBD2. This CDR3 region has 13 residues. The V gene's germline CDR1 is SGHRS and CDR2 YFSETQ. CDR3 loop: CARSWGRGGEQFF. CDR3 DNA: TGCGCCCGCAGCTGGGGCCGGGGGGGCGAGCAGTTCTTC.

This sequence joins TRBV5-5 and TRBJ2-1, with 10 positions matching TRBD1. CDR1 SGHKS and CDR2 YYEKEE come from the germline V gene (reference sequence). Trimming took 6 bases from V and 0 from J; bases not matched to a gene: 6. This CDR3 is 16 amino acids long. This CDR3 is CASTPRTGGSYNEQFF. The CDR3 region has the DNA TGTGCCAGCACCCCAAGGACAGGGGGCTCCTACAATGAGCAGTTCTTC. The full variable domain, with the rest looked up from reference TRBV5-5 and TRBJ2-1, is DAGVTQSPTHLIKTRGQQVTLRCSPISGHKSVSWYQQVLGQGPQFIFQYYEKEERGRGNFPDRFSARQFPNYSSELNVNALLLGDSALYLCASTPRTGGSYNEQFFGPGTRLTVL.

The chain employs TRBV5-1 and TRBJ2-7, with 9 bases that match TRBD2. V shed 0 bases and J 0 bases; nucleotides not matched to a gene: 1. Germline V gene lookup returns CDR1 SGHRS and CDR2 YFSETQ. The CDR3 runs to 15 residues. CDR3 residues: CASSLGSGSSYEQYF. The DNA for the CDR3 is TGCGCCAGCAGCTTGGGTAGCGGGAGCTCCTACGAGCAGTACTTC. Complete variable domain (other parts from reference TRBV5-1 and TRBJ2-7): KAGVTQTPRYLIKTRGQQVTLSCSPISGHRSVSWYQQTPGQGLQFLFEYFSETQRNKGNFPGRFSGRQFSNSRSEMNVSTLELGDSALYLCASSLGSGSSYEQYFGPGTRLTVT.

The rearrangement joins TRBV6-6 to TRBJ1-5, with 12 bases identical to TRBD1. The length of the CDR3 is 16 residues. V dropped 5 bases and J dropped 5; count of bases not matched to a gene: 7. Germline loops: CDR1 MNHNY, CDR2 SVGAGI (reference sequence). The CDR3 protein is CASSTRDRGRDQPQHF. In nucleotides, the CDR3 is TGTGCCAGCAGTACCCGGGACAGGGGGCGAGATCAGCCCCAGCATTTT.

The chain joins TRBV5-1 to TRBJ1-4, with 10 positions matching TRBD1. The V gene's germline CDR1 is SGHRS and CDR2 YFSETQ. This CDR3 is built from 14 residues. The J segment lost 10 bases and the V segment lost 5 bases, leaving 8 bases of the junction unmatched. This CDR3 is CASRKTGGETKLFF. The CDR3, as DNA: TGCGCCAGCAGAAAGACAGGGGGCGAGACAAAACTGTTTTTT.

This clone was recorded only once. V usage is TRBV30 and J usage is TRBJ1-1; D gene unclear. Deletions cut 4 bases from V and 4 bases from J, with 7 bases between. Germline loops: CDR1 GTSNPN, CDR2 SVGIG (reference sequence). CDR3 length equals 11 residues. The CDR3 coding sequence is TGTGCCTGGAATGCGGCCACTGAAGCTTTCTTT. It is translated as CAWNAATEAFF.